What follows describes a single T cell receptor beta chain. The antigen remains unidentified. This sample is part of a study of cytomegalovirus exposure and HLA in healthy donors. Turning to the study itself: A preliminary data release comprised 70 million to 95 million unique TCRs obtained from HLA-typed donors. Whole-study findings and limits: Association of 16,951 TCR beta sequences with HLA alleles was found at 0.05 false discovery rate in a later analysis. Among the CMV-associated chains, three were confirmed in vitro as specific for CMV antigens.

CDR3 length: 14 residues. In germline, CDR1 is SGHRS, CDR2 YFSETQ. With 0 bases removed from V and 4 bases from J, the gap between germline ends came to 10 bases. 13 Jbeta primers and 60 Vbeta primers were used for the PCR. Source study methods: Later reanalysis found roughly 80 million unique TCR beta chains, some 10 million of them shared. TCRdb's copy holds only in-frame clones and misses some; the assay was immunoSEQ multiplex PCR. The DNA was the basis for D and trimming; V, J and clone size are from that table. The repertoire holds around 61,000 clones, with 68% as singletons. The source is a man in his forties in good health and CMV-seropositive. The gene calls are TRBV5-1 and TRBJ1-2, with D unclear. What was sequenced was PBMCs. CDR3 amino acids: CASSLDSHAYGYTF. CDR3 nucleotides: TGCGCCAGCAGCTTGGACAGTCACGCCTATGGCTACACCTTC.